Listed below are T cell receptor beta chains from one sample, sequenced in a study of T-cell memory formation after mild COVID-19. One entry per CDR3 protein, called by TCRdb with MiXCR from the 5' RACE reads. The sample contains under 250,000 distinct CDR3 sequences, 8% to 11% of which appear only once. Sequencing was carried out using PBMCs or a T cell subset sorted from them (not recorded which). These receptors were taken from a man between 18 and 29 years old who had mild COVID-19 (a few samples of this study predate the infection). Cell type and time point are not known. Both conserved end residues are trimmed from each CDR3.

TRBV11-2	ASSFDRSTDTQY
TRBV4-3	ASSQDSGTGRRNEQF
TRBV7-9	ASSLDGEGRYEQY
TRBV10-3	AISESSGTNEKLF
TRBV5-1	ASSLLAVNEQF
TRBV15	ATSRVRGAGEKLF
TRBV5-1	ASSRQGSTDTQY
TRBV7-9	ASSLASQGNRGYT
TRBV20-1	SASPSRTGQF
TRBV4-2	ASSQDYGRVEKTQY